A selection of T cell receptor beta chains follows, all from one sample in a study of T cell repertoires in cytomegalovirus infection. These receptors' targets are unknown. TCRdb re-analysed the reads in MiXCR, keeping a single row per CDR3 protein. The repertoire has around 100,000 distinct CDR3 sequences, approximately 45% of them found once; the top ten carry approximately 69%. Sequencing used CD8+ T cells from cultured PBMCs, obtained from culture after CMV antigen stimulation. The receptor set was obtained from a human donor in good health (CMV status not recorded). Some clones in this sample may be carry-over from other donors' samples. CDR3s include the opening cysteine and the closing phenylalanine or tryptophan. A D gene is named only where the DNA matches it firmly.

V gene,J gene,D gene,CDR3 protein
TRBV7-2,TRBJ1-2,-,CASSFRTFEDYGYTF
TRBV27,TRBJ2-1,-,CASSLRGTYNEQFF
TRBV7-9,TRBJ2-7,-,CASTLTGREQYF
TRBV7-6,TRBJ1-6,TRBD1,CASSSGQGIGSPLHF
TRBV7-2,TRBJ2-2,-,CASSPKRYRDKNTGELFF
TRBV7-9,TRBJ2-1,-,CASSLGRGEQFF
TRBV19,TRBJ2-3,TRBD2,CASSRVAGTTDTQYF
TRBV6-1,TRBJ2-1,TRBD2,CASRSLAGDYNEQFF
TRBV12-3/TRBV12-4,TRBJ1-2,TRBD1,CASSAGTAIISSGYTF
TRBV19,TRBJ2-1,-,CASSIDNSYNEQFF
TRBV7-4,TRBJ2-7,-,CASSPQGVPYEQYF
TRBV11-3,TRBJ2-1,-,CASSLDLNEQFF
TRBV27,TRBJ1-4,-,CASRPGAVGEKLFF
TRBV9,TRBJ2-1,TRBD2,CASSALGLAEYNEQFF
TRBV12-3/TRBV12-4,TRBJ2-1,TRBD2,CATSGRGGPNEQFF